The present entry profiles one TCR beta chain with its context. As yet, its antigen is unknown. The data belong to a study of T cell repertoires in cytomegalovirus infection. Study-level information: Newly reported HLA-C-restricted and thoroughly characterized HLA-B-restricted CMV epitopes were employed. Public TCR beta signatures provided an indication of both CMV infection and a matching HLA type. Findings of the study overall: In two of eight donors, the top clonotype was HLA-C-restricted CMV-specific.

Germline V gives CDR1 SGHNT, CDR2 YYREEE (reference sequence). CDR3 length: 14 residues. Trimming removed 2 bases at V and 6 bases at J, with 14 bases between. MiXCR was run by TCRdb on the reads, yielding one entry per CDR3 protein. Of about 120,000 distinct CDR3 sequences listed, around 31% are singletons. Source: CD8+ T cells from cultured PBMCs, taken from culture after CMV antigen stimulation. V usage is TRBV5-4 and J usage is TRBJ1-2; tentatively, D is TRBD1 (6 bases). The origin of this receptor is a human donor in good health (CMV status not recorded). Some clones in this sample may be carry-over from other donors' samples. CDR3 DNA: TGTGCCAGCAGCTTAGGGGGGACGCGGAATGGCTACACCTTC. As protein: CASSLGGTRNGYTF.